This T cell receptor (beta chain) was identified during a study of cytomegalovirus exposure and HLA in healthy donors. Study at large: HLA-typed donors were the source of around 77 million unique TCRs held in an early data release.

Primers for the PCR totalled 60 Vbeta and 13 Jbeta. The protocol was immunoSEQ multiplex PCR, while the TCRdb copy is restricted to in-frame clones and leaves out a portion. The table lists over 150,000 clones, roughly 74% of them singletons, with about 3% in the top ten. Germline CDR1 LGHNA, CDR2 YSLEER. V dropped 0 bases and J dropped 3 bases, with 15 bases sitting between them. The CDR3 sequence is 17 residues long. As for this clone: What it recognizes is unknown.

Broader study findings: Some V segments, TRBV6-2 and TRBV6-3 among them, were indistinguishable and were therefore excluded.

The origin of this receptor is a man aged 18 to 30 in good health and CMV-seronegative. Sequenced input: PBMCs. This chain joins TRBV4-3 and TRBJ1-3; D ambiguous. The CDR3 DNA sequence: TGCGCCAGCAGCCAAGAAGGTCGGCGGGGAAGTGGAAACACCATATATTTT. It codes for CASSQEGRRGSGNTIYF.